One and the same sample provided the 8 T cell receptor beta chains below, sequenced in a study of PD-L1 blockade in urothelial cancer. The protocol was immunoSEQ multiplex PCR, while the TCRdb copy is restricted to in-frame clones and leaves out a portion. The sample has fewer than 95,000 clones; over 80% are singletons. Time point described: pretreatment peripheral blood. This sample comprised PBMCs, obtained around atezolizumab (anti-PD-L1) treatment. These receptors originate from a man in his sixties with urothelial cancer.

The rearrangement joins TRBV28 to TRBJ2-5; D not resolved. The CDR3 sequence is 13 residues long. The germline V gene has CDR1 MDHEN and CDR2 SYDVKM. Trimming pared 7 bases from V and 0 bases from J, leaving 9 bases between. The CDR3 sequence: CASTPGDQETQYF. The CDR3 region has the DNA TGTGCCAGCACTCCCGGTGACCAAGAGACCCAGTACTTC.

V is TRBV6-5 and J is TRBJ1-5; a possible D gene is TRBD1 (5 bases). V lost 5 bases, J lost 2 bases, and 13 bases lay in between. Germline CDR1 is MNHEY and CDR2 is SVGAGI. CDR3 length equals 15 residues. This CDR3 reads CASSTTGTGNQPQHF. DNA of the CDR3: TGTGCCAGCAGTACTACCGGGACTGGCAATCAGCCCCAGCATTTT.

The V gene is TRBV6-1, the J gene TRBJ2-7, with TRBD2 as a possible D gene (6 bases). Germline lookup yields CDR1 MNHNS and CDR2 SASEGT. CDR3 size: 14 residues. V shed 6 bases and J shed 4 bases, with 16 bases lying between them. The CDR3 DNA follows: TGTGCCAGCAGGGAGGGGTTAGGGGCTTACGAGCAGTACTTC. It encodes CASREGLGAYEQYF.

The CDR3 bases are TGTGCCAGTATTCTAGCGGGAGGTCTCACCGGGGAGCTGTTTTTT. This gives the protein CASILAGGLTGELFF. V and J are TRBV19 and TRBJ2-2; 11 nucleotides match TRBD2. The V segment lost 7 bases and the J segment 4 bases; nucleotides outside the gene matches: 5. Per the germline V gene, CDR1 is LNHDA and CDR2 is SQIVND (reference sequence). This CDR3 comprises 15 residues.

The chain combines TRBV6-5 with TRBJ2-3, with TRBD1 matching over 9 bases. The CDR3 has 16 residues. The J segment lost 4 bases and the V segment lost 4 bases, leaving 9 bases of the junction unmatched. The germline V gene encodes CDR1 MNHEY and CDR2 SVGAGI. The DNA for the CDR3 is TGTGCCAGCAGTTTCTCCGGGACAGGGAGATCAGATACGCAGTATTTT. This codes for CASSFSGTGRSDTQYF.

This chain links TRBV19 with TRBJ1-1; D ambiguous. The length of the CDR3 is 12 residues. V was trimmed by 5 bases and J by 5 bases, leaving 9 bases between them. Germline CDR1 is LNHDA and CDR2 is SQIVND (reference sequence). The CDR3 spells CASSSTLTEAFF. The CDR3 DNA sequence: TGTGCCAGTAGTTCGACACTTACTGAAGCTTTCTTT.

This rearrangement joins TRBV2 to TRBJ2-1, with TRBD2 as a possible D gene (6 bases). Germline V lookup: CDR1 SNHLY, CDR2 FYNNEI. The ends were cut back, 3 bases at V and 6 bases at J, with 6 bases in the middle. This CDR3 is built from 12 residues. CDR3 sequence reads: CASSEGGNEQFF. The CDR3 nucleotides read TGTGCCAGCAGTGAGGGAGGCAATGAGCAGTTCTTC.

This chain connects TRBV6-5 to TRBJ1-2; possible D gene TRBD1, 5 bases. Germline lookup yields CDR1 MNHEY and CDR2 SVGAGI. The V end lost 8 bases, the J end lost 4 bases, and 14 bases lay between the germline ends. The length of the CDR3 is 13 residues. CDR3 loop: CASGPGGVYGYTF. The CDR3 DNA is TGTGCCAGCGGACCGGGGGGGGTCTATGGCTACACCTTC.